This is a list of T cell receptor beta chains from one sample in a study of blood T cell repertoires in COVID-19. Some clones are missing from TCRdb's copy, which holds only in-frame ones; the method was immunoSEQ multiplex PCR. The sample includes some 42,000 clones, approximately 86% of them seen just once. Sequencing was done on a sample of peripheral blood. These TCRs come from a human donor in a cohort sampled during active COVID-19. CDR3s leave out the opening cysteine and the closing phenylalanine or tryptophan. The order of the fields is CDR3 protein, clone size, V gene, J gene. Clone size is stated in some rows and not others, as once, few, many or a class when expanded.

CDR3 protein: ASSRGTVPTDTQY
clone size: .
V gene: TRBV27
J gene: TRBJ2-3

CDR3 protein: ATDSRQGPPYEQY
clone size: .
V gene: TRBV10-3
J gene: TRBJ2-7

CDR3 protein: ASSQTGGLVNYGYT
clone size: .
V gene: TRBV4-3
J gene: TRBJ1-2

CDR3 protein: ASSLGILTGGNEQY
clone size: .
V gene: TRBV11-2
J gene: TRBJ2-7

CDR3 protein: ASSPTSDISGNTIY
clone size: .
V gene: TRBV18
J gene: TRBJ1-3

CDR3 protein: ASSSWRSSYEQY
clone size: once
V gene: TRBV6-2/TRBV6-3
J gene: TRBJ2-7

CDR3 protein: ASSLAPGQGTTGELF
clone size: .
V gene: TRBV5-5
J gene: TRBJ2-2

CDR3 protein: ASSQGRGGKGFYNEQF
clone size: .
V gene: TRBV3-1/TRBV3-2
J gene: TRBJ2-1

CDR3 protein: ASTVRYEQY
clone size: once
V gene: TRBV6-4
J gene: TRBJ2-7

CDR3 protein: ASSVNGAETQY
clone size: .
V gene: TRBV12-3/TRBV12-4
J gene: TRBJ2-5

CDR3 protein: SASRPTGGLSPLH
clone size: .
V gene: TRBV20-1
J gene: TRBJ1-6

CDR3 protein: ASSLGTSGRGETQY
clone size: .
V gene: TRBV7-2
J gene: TRBJ2-5

CDR3 protein: ASSDWSNRSEQY
clone size: .
V gene: TRBV2
J gene: TRBJ2-7

CDR3 protein: AISESSSGGPRVPETQY
clone size: .
V gene: TRBV10-3
J gene: TRBJ2-5

CDR3 protein: ASSLATGSAYEQY
clone size: .
V gene: TRBV5-4
J gene: TRBJ2-7

CDR3 protein: ASSQEGGGGFPSTDTQY
clone size: .
V gene: TRBV3-1/TRBV3-2
J gene: TRBJ2-3

CDR3 protein: ASSSLRDTQY
clone size: .
V gene: TRBV27
J gene: TRBJ2-3

CDR3 protein: ASTNEAYNSPLH
clone size: .
V gene: TRBV28
J gene: TRBJ1-6

CDR3 protein: ASSDGQGYEQY
clone size: .
V gene: TRBV7-3
J gene: TRBJ2-7

CDR3 protein: AVGYRRLFTSTDTQY
clone size: .
V gene: TRBV7-8
J gene: TRBJ2-3

CDR3 protein: ASSQDIAGGSSYEQY
clone size: once
V gene: TRBV3-1/TRBV3-2
J gene: TRBJ2-7

CDR3 protein: ASSPVAGLAEDTQY
clone size: .
V gene: TRBV3-1/TRBV3-2
J gene: TRBJ2-3

CDR3 protein: ASSLMGLSNTGELF
clone size: few
V gene: TRBV5-4
J gene: TRBJ2-2

CDR3 protein: ASSGGGRQETQY
clone size: .
V gene: TRBV2
J gene: TRBJ2-5

CDR3 protein: ASSPGQMNTEAF
clone size: .
V gene: TRBV6-5
J gene: TRBJ1-1

CDR3 protein: ASSEGGRVTYGYT
clone size: .
V gene: TRBV6-1
J gene: TRBJ1-2

CDR3 protein: ASSLAQYGYT
clone size: .
V gene: TRBV7-9
J gene: TRBJ1-2

CDR3 protein: ATSQQGAIWETQY
clone size: .
V gene: TRBV15
J gene: TRBJ2-5

CDR3 protein: ASSRGTQGRGTDTQY
clone size: .
V gene: TRBV19
J gene: TRBJ2-3

CDR3 protein: ASSIFPGPDQPQH
clone size: .
V gene: TRBV19
J gene: TRBJ1-5

CDR3 protein: ASKPTGGFTEAF
clone size: few
V gene: TRBV27
J gene: TRBJ1-1

CDR3 protein: AWSATPAGEQY
clone size: .
V gene: TRBV30
J gene: TRBJ2-7

CDR3 protein: ASSHGTSGGGETQY
clone size: .
V gene: TRBV11-2
J gene: TRBJ2-5

CDR3 protein: ASSIVGRAGTEAF
clone size: .
V gene: TRBV19
J gene: TRBJ1-1

CDR3 protein: AISEGHKIGTGELF
clone size: .
V gene: TRBV10-3
J gene: TRBJ2-2

CDR3 protein: ATADRGGRTYEQY
clone size: .
V gene: TRBV19
J gene: TRBJ2-7

CDR3 protein: ASSGPVLEQY
clone size: .
V gene: TRBV6-2/TRBV6-3
J gene: TRBJ2-7

CDR3 protein: ASMPLRGSNQPQH
clone size: .
V gene: TRBV28
J gene: TRBJ1-5

CDR3 protein: ASTLGGYLSGYNEQF
clone size: .
V gene: TRBV4-1
J gene: TRBJ2-1

CDR3 protein: ASSSGMSYEQY
clone size: .
V gene: TRBV27
J gene: TRBJ2-7

CDR3 protein: ASSQVGGGTYNEQF
clone size: .
V gene: TRBV7-2
J gene: TRBJ2-1

CDR3 protein: ASSRVAGGYNEQF
clone size: .
V gene: TRBV7-2
J gene: TRBJ2-1

CDR3 protein: ASSEAGEGVGTF
clone size: .
V gene: TRBV6-1
J gene: TRBJ1-1

CDR3 protein: ASSSGQTMNTEAF
clone size: .
V gene: TRBV11-2
J gene: TRBJ1-1

CDR3 protein: ASSYTTSGESEQF
clone size: few
V gene: TRBV7-2
J gene: TRBJ2-1

CDR3 protein: ASSFQTSGLTGELF
clone size: .
V gene: TRBV11-2
J gene: TRBJ2-2

CDR3 protein: ASSSFYEQY
clone size: .
V gene: TRBV12-3/TRBV12-4
J gene: TRBJ2-7